The subject of this entry is one TCR beta chain. This record belongs to a study of OX40 agonist ivuxolimab in advanced cancers. V was pared by 6 bases and J by 4 bases, with 9 bases of the junction left unmatched. The germline V gene encodes CDR1 PRHDT and CDR2 FYEKMQ (reference sequence). The CDR3 consists of 15 residues. Clones were sequenced by immunoSEQ multiplex PCR, and TCRdb holds only the in-frame ones, with some missing. The data contain more than 15,000 clones, roughly 75% of them seen just once; the ten biggest clones take up about 26%. This material consisted of CD4+ or CD8+ T cells sorted from blood, taken in a trial of the OX40 agonist ivuxolimab. The rearrangement links TRBV13 to TRBJ2-3; TRBD2 aligns across 8 bases. This receptor was taken from an adult with an advanced solid tumor such as melanoma, head and neck, liver or kidney cancer. The CDR3 DNA reads as TGTGCCAGCAGTGTCACTAGCGGTCCCTCAGATACGCAGTATTTT. Amino acids: CASSVTSGPSDTQYF. The full variable domain, completed using reference TRBV13 and TRBJ2-3, is AAGVIQSPRHLIKEKRETATLKCYPIPRHDTVYWYQQGPGQDPQFLISFYEKMQSDKGSIPDRFSAQQFSDYHSELNMSSLELGDSALYFCASSVTSGPSDTQYFGPGTRLTVL.